This TCR beta chain was profiled in a study of blood T cell repertoires in COVID-19. The wider study: Whether acute or convalescent, the COVID-19 samples came from the United States, Italy and Spain. The analysed material was cDNA or gDNA that came from T cells, B-cell-depleted T cells, or PBMCs.

Original processing methods: For nucleated cells, counts were estimated from reference gene primer amplification. Produced via immunoSEQ multiplex PCR; TCRdb's table is partial and in-frame only. Clonal size and the V and J genes are those of that table, whereas D and trimming came from the DNA. The table has roughly 280,000 clones, roughly 84% seen once. V shed 1 base and J shed 2 bases, with 15 bases lying between them. CDR1 is SGHDT, CDR2 YYEEEE, per germline. The CDR3 runs to 17 residues. This rearrangement joins TRBV5-6 to TRBJ2-2; perhaps TRBD2 as D (6 bases). The receptor's source is a man in his 60s with acute or convalescent COVID-19. Sequences were obtained from peripheral blood. CDR3 in amino acids: CASSLRRASSNTGELFF. The CDR3 DNA sequence: TGTGCCAGCAGCTTGCGGAGGGCCTCGTCAAACACCGGGGAGCTGTTTTTT.